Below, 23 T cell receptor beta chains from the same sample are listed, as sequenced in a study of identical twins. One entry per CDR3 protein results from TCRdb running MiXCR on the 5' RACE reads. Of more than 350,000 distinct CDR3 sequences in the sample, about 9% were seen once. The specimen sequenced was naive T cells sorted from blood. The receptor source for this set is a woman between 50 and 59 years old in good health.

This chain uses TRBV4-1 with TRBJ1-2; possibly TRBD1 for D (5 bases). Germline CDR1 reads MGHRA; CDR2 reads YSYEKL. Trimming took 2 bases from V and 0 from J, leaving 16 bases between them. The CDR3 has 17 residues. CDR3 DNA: TGCGCCAGCAGCCAAAGCGGGACGCCGGATCCTAACTATGGCTACACCTTC. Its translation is CASSQSGTPDPNYGYTF.

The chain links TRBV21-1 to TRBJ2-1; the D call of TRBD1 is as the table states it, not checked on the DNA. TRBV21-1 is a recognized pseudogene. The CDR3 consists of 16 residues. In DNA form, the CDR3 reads TGTGCCAGCAGCATCCCCTGGGGTAGCTCCTACAATGAGCAGTTCTTC. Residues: CASSIPWGSSYNEQFF.

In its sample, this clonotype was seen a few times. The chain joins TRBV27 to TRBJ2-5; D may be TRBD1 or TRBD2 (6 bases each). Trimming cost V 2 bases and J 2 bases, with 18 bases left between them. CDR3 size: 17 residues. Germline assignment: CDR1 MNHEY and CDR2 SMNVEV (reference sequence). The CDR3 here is CASSLSRTDGGQETQYF. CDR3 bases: TGTGCCAGCAGTTTAAGCCGGACAGATGGGGGGCAAGAGACCCAGTACTTC.

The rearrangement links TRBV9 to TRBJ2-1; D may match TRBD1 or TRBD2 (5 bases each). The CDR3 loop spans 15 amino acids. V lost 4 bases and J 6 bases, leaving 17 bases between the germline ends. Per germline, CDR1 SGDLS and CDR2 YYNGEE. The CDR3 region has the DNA TGTGCCAGCAGCCCTCGGGACCCGAGGGTCAATGAGCAGTTCTTC. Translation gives CASSPRDPRVNEQFF.

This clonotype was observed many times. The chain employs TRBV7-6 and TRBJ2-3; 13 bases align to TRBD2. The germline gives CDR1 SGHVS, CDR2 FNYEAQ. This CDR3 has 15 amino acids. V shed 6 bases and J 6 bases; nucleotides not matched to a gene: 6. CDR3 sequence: CASSRGLAGSDTQYF. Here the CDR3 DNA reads TGTGCCAGCAGTCGGGGACTAGCGGGATCGGATACGCAGTATTTT.

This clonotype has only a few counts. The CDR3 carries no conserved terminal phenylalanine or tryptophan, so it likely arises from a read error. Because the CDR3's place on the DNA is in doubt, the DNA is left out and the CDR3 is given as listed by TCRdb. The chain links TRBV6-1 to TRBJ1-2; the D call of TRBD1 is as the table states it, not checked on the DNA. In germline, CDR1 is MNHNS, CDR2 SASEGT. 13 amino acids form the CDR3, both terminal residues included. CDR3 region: CASSEGFLHLWGL.

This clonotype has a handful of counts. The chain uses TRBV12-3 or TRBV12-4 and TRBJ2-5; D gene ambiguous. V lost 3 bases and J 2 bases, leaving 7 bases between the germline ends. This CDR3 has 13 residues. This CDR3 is CASSLQVQETQYF. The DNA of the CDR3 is TGTGCCAGCAGTTTGCAGGTACAAGAGACCCAGTACTTC.

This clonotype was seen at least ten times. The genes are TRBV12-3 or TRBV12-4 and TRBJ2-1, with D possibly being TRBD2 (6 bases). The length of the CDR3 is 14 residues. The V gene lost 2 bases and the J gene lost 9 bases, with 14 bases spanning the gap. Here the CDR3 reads CASSLNWGESEQFF. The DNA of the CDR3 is TGTGCCAGCAGTTTAAATTGGGGGGAGTCTGAGCAGTTCTTC.

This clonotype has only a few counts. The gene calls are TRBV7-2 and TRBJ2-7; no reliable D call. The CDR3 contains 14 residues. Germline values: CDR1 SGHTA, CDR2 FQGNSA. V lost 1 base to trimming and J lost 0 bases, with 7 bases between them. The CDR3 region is CASSLDVNSYEQYF. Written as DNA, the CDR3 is TGTGCCAGCAGCTTAGACGTCAACTCCTACGAGCAGTACTTC.

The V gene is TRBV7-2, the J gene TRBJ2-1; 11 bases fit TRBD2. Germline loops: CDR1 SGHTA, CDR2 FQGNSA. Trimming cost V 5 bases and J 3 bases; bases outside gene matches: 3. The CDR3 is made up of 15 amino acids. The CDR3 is CASSNSGRGYNEQFF. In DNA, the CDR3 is TGTGCCAGCAGCAATAGCGGGAGGGGCTACAATGAGCAGTTCTTC.

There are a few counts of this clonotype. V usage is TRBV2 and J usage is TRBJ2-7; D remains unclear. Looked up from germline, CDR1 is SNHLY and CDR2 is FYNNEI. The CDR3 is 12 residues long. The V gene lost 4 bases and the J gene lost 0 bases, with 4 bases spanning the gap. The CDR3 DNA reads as TGTGCCAGCAGTGGACTCTCCTACGAGCAGTACGTC. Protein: CASSGLSYEQYV.

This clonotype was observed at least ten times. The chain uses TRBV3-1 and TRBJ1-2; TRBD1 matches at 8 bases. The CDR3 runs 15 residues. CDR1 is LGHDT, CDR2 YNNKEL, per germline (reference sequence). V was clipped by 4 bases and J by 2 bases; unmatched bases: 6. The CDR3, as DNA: TGTGCCAGCAGCCGAGGGACAGGAGAGAACTATGGCTACACCTTC. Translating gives CASSRGTGENYGYTF.

The DNA of the CDR3 is TGTGCCTGGGCCGACCCTGAGACCCAGTACTTC. Protein product: CAWADPETQYF. This chain uses TRBV30 with TRBJ2-5, with unresolved D. Trimming left V 5 bases short and J 5 bases short, with 9 bases between. Germline loops: CDR1 GTSNPN, CDR2 SVGIG (reference sequence). The CDR3 has 11 residues.

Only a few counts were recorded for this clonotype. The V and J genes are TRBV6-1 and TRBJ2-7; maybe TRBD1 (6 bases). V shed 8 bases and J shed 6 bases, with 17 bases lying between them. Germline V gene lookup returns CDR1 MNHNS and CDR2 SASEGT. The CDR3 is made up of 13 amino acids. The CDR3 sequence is CASSRDTLAEQYF. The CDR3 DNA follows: TGTGCCAGCTCCCGGGACACCCTGGCCGAGCAGTACTTC.

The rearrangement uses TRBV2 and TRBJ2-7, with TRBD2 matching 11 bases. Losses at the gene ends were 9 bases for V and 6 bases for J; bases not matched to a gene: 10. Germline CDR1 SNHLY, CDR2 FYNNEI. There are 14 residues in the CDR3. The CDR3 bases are TGTGCCAGATCATTAGCGGGAGGGTTTGGCGAGCAGTACTTC. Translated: CARSLAGGFGEQYF.

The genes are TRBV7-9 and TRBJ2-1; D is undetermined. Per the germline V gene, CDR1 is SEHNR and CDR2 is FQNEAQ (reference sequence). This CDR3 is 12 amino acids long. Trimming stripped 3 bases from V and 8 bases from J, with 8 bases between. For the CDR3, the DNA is TGTGCCAGCAGCTTTAAACCAGATGAGCAGTTCTTC. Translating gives CASSFKPDEQFF.

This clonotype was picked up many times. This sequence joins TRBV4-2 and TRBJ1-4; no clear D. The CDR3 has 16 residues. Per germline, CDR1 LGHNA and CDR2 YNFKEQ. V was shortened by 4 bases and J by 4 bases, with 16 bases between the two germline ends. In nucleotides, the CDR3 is TGTGCCAGCAGCCGGGCCGATACCGGAGATAATGAAAAACTGTTTTTT. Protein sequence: CASSRADTGDNEKLFF.

Here the CDR3 reads CAVGRQEETQYF. The CDR3 DNA is TGTGCCGTTGGCAGGCAAGAAGAGACCCAGTACTTC. The chain joins TRBV6-5 to TRBJ2-5, with D unclear. The CDR3 consists of 12 residues. CDR1 and CDR2 (germline): MNHEY, SVGAGI. Deletions cut 11 bases from V and 3 bases from J, with 13 bases between.

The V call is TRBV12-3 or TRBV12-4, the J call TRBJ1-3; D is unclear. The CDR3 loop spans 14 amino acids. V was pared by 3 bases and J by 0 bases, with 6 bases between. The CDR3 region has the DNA TGTGCCAGCAGTTTCGCCAGCTCTGGAAACACCATATATTTT. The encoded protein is CASSFASSGNTIYF.

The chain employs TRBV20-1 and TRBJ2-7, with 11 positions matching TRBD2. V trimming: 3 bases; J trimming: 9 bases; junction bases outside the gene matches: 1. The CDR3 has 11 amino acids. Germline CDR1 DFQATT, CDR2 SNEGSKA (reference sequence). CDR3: CSASLAGGQYF. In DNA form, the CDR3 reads TGCAGTGCTAGTCTAGCGGGAGGGCAGTACTTC.

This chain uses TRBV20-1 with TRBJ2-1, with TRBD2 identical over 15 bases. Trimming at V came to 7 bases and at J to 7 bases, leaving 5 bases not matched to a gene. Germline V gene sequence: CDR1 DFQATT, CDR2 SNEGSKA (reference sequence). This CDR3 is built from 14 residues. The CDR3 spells CSGAGLAGGNEQFF. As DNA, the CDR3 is TGCAGTGGGGCGGGACTAGCGGGAGGAAATGAGCAGTTCTTC.

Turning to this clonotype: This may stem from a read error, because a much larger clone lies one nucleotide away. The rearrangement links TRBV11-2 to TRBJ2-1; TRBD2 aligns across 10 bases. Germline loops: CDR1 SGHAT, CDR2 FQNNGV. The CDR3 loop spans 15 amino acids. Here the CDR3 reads CASSLVGLANNGQFF. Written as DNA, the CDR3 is TGTGCCAGCAGCTTAGTGGGACTAGCGAATAATGGGCAGTTCTTC.

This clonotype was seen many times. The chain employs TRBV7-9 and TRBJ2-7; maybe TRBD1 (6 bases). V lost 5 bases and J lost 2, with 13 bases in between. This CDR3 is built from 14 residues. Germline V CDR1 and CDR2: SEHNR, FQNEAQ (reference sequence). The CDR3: CASSPGQGTYEQYV. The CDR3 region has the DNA TGTGCCAGCAGCCCGGGACAAGGGACCTACGAGCAGTACGTC.